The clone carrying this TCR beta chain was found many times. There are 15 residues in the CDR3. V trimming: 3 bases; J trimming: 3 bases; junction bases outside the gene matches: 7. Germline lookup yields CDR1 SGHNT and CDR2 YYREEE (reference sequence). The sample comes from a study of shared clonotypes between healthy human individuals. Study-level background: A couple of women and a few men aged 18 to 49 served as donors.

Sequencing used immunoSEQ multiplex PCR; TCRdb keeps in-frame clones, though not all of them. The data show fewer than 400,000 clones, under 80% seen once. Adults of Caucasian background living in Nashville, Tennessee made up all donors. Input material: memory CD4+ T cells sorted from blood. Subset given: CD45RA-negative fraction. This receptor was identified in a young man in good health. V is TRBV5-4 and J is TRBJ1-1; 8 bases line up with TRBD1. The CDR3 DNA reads TGTGCCAGCAGCTCGGCGACAGGGGCCCACACTGAAGCTTTCTTT. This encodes CASSSATGAHTEAFF.